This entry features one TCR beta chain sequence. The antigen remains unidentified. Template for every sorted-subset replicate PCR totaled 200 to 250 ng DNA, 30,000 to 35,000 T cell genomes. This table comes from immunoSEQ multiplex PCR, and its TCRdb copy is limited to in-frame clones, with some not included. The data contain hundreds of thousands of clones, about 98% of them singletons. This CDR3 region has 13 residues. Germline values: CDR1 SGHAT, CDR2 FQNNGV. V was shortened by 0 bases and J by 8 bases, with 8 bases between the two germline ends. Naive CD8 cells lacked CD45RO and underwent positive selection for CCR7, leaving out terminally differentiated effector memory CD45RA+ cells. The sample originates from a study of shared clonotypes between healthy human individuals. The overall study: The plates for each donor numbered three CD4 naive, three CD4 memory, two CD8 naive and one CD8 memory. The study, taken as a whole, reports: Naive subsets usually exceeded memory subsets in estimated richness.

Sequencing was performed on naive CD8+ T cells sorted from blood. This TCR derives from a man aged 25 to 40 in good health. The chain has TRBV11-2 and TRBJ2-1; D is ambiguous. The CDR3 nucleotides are TGTGCCAGCAGCTTAGAGTGGGAAGATGAGCAGTTCTTC. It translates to CASSLEWEDEQFF.